This TCR beta chain was sequenced in a study of identical twins. This clonotype was observed at least ten times. The CDR3 contains 12 residues. V lost 3 bases and J 6 bases, leaving 9 bases between the germline ends. Germline V gene lookup returns CDR1 SGHRS and CDR2 YFSETQ. A universal primer site was incorporated via template switching, and the cDNA contained unique molecular identifiers. One entry per CDR3 protein results from TCRdb running MiXCR on the 5' RACE reads. There are approximately 220,000 distinct CDR3 sequences in the sample; approximately 8.3% occur only once, and approximately 2% lies in the top ten. The same sample was also used in a study of yellow fever vaccine responses in identical twins.

This clonotype was sampled from a woman aged 18-35 years in good health. J is TRBJ2-5 and V is TRBV5-1; D is uncertain. The sequencing input was memory (CD45RO+) T cells sorted from blood. This CDR3 is CASSSSQKTQYF. The CDR3 nucleotides are TGCGCCAGCAGCTCCTCGCAGAAGACCCAGTACTTC.